This TCR beta chain derives from a study of cytomegalovirus exposure and HLA in healthy donors. 13 Jbeta primers and 60 Vbeta primers were used for the PCR. Some clones are missing from TCRdb's copy, which holds only in-frame ones; the method was immunoSEQ multiplex PCR. The sample contains some 98,000 clones, around 77% of which appear only once. Germline CDR1 reads SGHAT; CDR2 reads FQNNGV. The J segment lost 3 bases and the V segment lost 5 bases, leaving 7 bases of the junction unmatched. The CDR3 spans 15 residues. Input material: PBMCs. The TCR sequence derives from a female donor in good health and CMV-seronegative. The chain carries TRBV11-2 and TRBJ1-2; 9 bases are a match to TRBD1. The DNA for the CDR3 is TGTGCCAGCAGCCACTACAGGGGGCAGGACTATGGCTACACCTTC. Encoded protein: CASSHYRGQDYGYTF. The entire variable domain, with the rest obtained from reference TRBV11-2 and TRBJ1-2, is as follows: EAGVAQSPRYKIIEKRQSVAFWCNPISGHATLYWYQQILGQGPKLLIQFQNNGVVDDSQLPKDRFSAERLKGVDSTLKIQPAKLEDSAVYLCASSHYRGQDYGYTFGSGTRLTVV.